The clone carrying this TCR beta chain was detected only a few times. Its target is not known. The CDR3 is 14 residues long. V lost 0 bases to trimming and J lost 1 base, with 8 bases between them. The germline gives CDR1 SQVTM, CDR2 ANQGSEA. The data belong to a study of beta chain features in type 1 diabetes. Study-level points and caveats: In cDNA sequencing, cells with high TCR expression could be over-represented. These data did not resolve whether HLA type affects TCRB rearrangement.

Of the isolated RNA, all was reverse transcribed, and so the sequenced material was expressed TCRB transcripts. Naive, central memory and regulatory T cell samples yielded roughly 3.5 million reads on average. Only in-frame clones appear in the TCRdb table, and some are missing; sequencing was by immunoSEQ multiplex PCR. The sample lists 150,000 to 190,000 clones, less than 9.5% seen once, with 0.65% in the top ten. The sequence derives from a man younger than 30 in good health. The specimen sequenced was central memory CD4+ T cells from blood. The chain joins TRBV29-1 to TRBJ2-3; D may be TRBD2 (5 bases). The CDR3 is CSVEERVGTDTQYF. The CDR3 DNA follows: TGCAGCGTTGAAGAGCGGGTAGGCACAGATACGCAGTATTTT.